This TCR beta chain was captured in a study of blood T cell repertoires in COVID-19. Participant ages covered 18 to 89 years across around 25 US areas. Cohort allocation depended upon clinical history that participants reported. The CDR3 has 14 amino acids. Per germline, CDR1 MNHEY and CDR2 SVGAGI. V was pared by 6 bases and J by 8 bases, with 19 bases between. The table came from immunoSEQ multiplex PCR; TCRdb's copy has only in-frame clones and leaves some out. The data contain a few hundred thousand clones, around 87% of them singletons. This clone appeared a single time. The material sequenced was PBMCs or T cells enriched from blood (not recorded which). The receptor was derived from a middle-aged man in a cohort exposed to, infected with or recovered from COVID-19 (not recorded which). The chain has TRBV6-5 and TRBJ1-2, with a tentative D call TRBD1 (6 bases). Here the CDR3 DNA reads TGTGCCAGCAGGATGACAGGCCAGGGGCCGGGCTACACCTTC. Amino acids: CASRMTGQGPGYTF.